This TCR beta chain is drawn from a study of T-cell reconstitution after alpha-beta-depleted transplantation in children. V was pared by 2 bases and J by 2 bases, with 6 bases between. This CDR3 spans 14 amino acids. TCRbeta library construction was performed incorporating unique molecular identifiers. TCRdb redid the calling of the PCR reads with MiXCR, one entry per CDR3 protein. The sample records around 200,000 distinct CDR3 sequences, approximately 17% being singletons. The sequencing here drew on PBMCs, mostly from graft donor cells, taken 360 days after TCRalphabeta/CD19-depleted stem cell transplant. The TCR comes from a male patient aged 2-9 years who had a stem cell transplant for acute lymphoblastic leukemia, so the T cells may come from the graft donor. The genes are TRBV12-3 or TRBV12-4 and TRBJ1-4; D is undetermined. In nucleotides, the CDR3 is TGTGCCAGCAGTTTATCGTGGACTAATGAAAAACTGTTTTTT. This translates into CASSLSWTNEKLFF.